The entry below describes one T cell receptor (beta chain). V shed 4 bases, J shed 9 bases, and the junction held 9 bases outside the gene matches. Germline values: CDR1 SGHKS, CDR2 YYEKEE (reference sequence). This CDR3 has 15 amino acids. The sample originates from a study of OX40 agonist ivuxolimab in advanced cancers. Assay used: immunoSEQ multiplex PCR; TCRdb lists only in-frame clones, some missing. Of roughly 60,000 clones in the sample, roughly four fifths were seen once. Specimen: CD4+ or CD8+ T cells sorted from blood, collected in a trial of the OX40 agonist ivuxolimab. This clonotype originated in an adult with an advanced solid tumor such as melanoma, head and neck, liver or kidney cancer. V usage is TRBV5-5 and J usage is TRBJ2-3, with TRBD2 matching 12 bases. CDR3 sequence: CASSPRLAGEDTQYF. CDR3 nucleotides: TGTGCCAGCAGCCCAAGACTAGCGGGAGAGGACACGCAGTATTTT.